Listed below are T cell receptor beta chains from one sample, sequenced in a study of regulatory T cells in long-lasting Graves disease. TCRdb used MiXCR to reprocess the multiplex PCR reads, holding one entry per CDR3 protein. Altogether some 450,000 distinct CDR3 sequences are present, about a quarter being singletons, with the ten largest covering roughly 30%. The input for sequencing was peripheral blood mononuclear cells (PBMCs), taken when the disease was refractory, from a patient treated with antithyroid drugs. These receptors originate from a female donor with Graves disease. CDR3s include the opening cysteine and the closing phenylalanine or tryptophan. The D gene is left open where the match is weak. Size is stated for part of the rows, as once, few or many counts, or as a class when the clone is expanded.

cdr3_length	d_call	clone_size	v_call	j_call	cdr3_aa	cdr3_nt
11	-	few	TRBV6-1	TRBJ2-7	CASSILGEQYF	-
13	-	-	TRBV18	TRBJ2-7	CASSPRREHEQYF	TGTGCCAGCTCACCACGGAGGGAGCACGAGCAGTACTTC
15	-	-	TRBV30	TRBJ1-6	CARSVPTADNSPLHF	TGTGCCCGGAGTGTCCCGACAGCAGATAATTCACCCCTCCACTTT
15	-	-	TRBV4-1	TRBJ2-7	CASSQDLARTYEQYF	TGCGCCAGCAGCCAAGATCTGGCTAGAACCTACGAGCAGTACTTC
14	TRBD2	many	TRBV9	TRBJ2-7	CASSVGLDSYEQYF	TGTGCCAGCAGCGTGGGACTAGACTCCTACGAGCAGTACTTC
15	-	-	TRBV11-2	TRBJ1-5	CASSGTEVGNQPQHF	TGTGCCAGCAGCGGTACAGAGGTCGGCAATCAGCCCCAGCATTTT
15	-	many	TRBV20-1	TRBJ2-2	CSARAQETNTGELFF	TGCAGTGCCCGCGCGCAGGAGACGAACACCGGGGAGCTGTTTTTT
18	-	many	TRBV27	TRBJ1-6	CASSLWRSSWSYNSPLHF	TGTGCCAGCAGTTTATGGCGTTCCAGCTGGTCCTATAATTCACCCCTCCACTTT
12	-	many	TRBV20-1	TRBJ2-7	CSASGLRDEQYF	TGCAGTGCCAGTGGACTTCGTGACGAGCAGTACTTC
14	-	-	TRBV14	TRBJ2-2	CASSQVHGSGELFF	TGTGCCAGCAGCCAAGTTCATGGGTCCGGGGAGCTGTTTTTT
15	TRBD2	many	TRBV29-1	TRBJ2-5	CSVERLAGGPETQYF	TGCAGCGTTGAACGACTAGCGGGAGGGCCGGAGACCCAGTACTTC
13	TRBD1	-	TRBV28	TRBJ2-7	CASSVGTVGEQYF	TGTGCCAGCAGCGTCGGGACAGTTGGCGAGCAGTACTTC
15	TRBD1	-	TRBV18	TRBJ2-7	CASSPLQGAYGEQYF	TGTGCCAGCTCACCACTACAGGGGGCTTACGGCGAGCAGTACTTC
15	TRBD1	many	TRBV12-3/TRBV12-4	TRBJ1-2	CASSPGDRVGYGYTF	TGTGCCAGCAGTCCCGGGGACAGGGTGGGGTATGGCTACACCTTC
15	-	many	TRBV9	TRBJ1-5	CASSVEGVLHQPQHF	TGTGCCAGCAGCGTAGAGGGGGTTCTCCATCAGCCCCAGCATTTT
14	-	few	TRBV29-1	TRBJ1-1	CSVPRRARNTEAFF	TGCAGCGTTCCCCGTAGGGCTAGGAACACTGAAGCTTTCTTT
13	TRBD2	few	TRBV5-1	TRBJ2-7	CASSPGLAREQYF	TGCGCCAGCAGCCCGGGACTAGCTCGGGAGCAGTACTTC
17	TRBD1	-	TRBV29-1	TRBJ1-2	CSVEDFWGTEGNYGYTF	TGCAGCGTTGAAGATTTCTGGGGGACAGAAGGTAACTATGGCTACACCTTC
12	TRBD2	few	TRBV6-1	TRBJ2-7	CASGDYAYEQYF	TGTGCCAGTGGGGACTACGCCTACGAGCAGTACTTC
12	-	many	TRBV12-3/TRBV12-4	TRBJ1-2	CASSEDGYGYTF	TGTGCCAGCAGCGAAGACGGCTATGGCTACACCTTC
13	TRBD1	many	TRBV20-1	TRBJ1-1	CSARDRGLTEAFF	TGCAGTGCCCGGGACAGGGGCCTAACTGAAGCTTTCTTT
15	TRBD1	few	TRBV6-1	TRBJ2-7	CASSARGQGAHEQYF	TGTGCCAGCAGCGCCAGGGGACAGGGGGCCCACGAGCAGTACTTC
17	TRBD2	once	TRBV6-1	TRBJ2-2	CASRSGTSGANTGELFF	TGTGCCAGCAGGTCTGGGACTAGCGGGGCGAACACCGGGGAGCTGTTTTTT
14	-	few	TRBV5-1	TRBJ2-6	CATRGSSGANVLTF	TGCGCCACCCGGGGTTCATCTGGGGCCAACGTCCTGACTTTC
15	-	few	TRBV6-4	TRBJ2-7	CASRTGTPSSYEQYF	TGTGCCAGCAGAACCGGGACGCCGAGCTCCTACGAGCAGTACTTC
14	TRBD1	few	TRBV30	TRBJ1-6	CAWRGEGAGSPLHF	TGTGCCTGGAGAGGGGAGGGGGCTGGATCACCCCTCCACTTT
18	-	-	TRBV24-1	TRBJ1-3	CATSVPRRLQSSGNTIYF	TGTGCCACCAGTGTCCCTCGACGGTTGCAAAGCTCTGGAAACACCATATATTTT
15	TRBD2	many	TRBV12-3/TRBV12-4	TRBJ2-7	CASSFSGSRSHEQYF	TGTGCCAGCAGTTTTAGCGGGAGTCGGTCCCACGAGCAGTACTTC
16	-	many	TRBV2	TRBJ2-2	CASSEVGLANTGELFF	TGTGCCAGCAGTGAAGTGGGACTTGCGAACACCGGGGAGCTGTTTTTT
14	-	once	TRBV7-2	TRBJ2-7	CAWSVSGASYEQYF	TGTGCCTGGAGTGTTTCGGGAGCTTCCTACGAGCAGTACTTC
13	TRBD1	many	TRBV12-3/TRBV12-4	TRBJ1-1	CASGDSMNTEAFF	TGTGCCAGCGGGGACAGCATGAACACTGAAGCTTTCTTT
13	-	-	TRBV20-1	TRBJ2-5	CSASDSRQETQYF	TGCAGTGCTAGTGATAGCCGCCAAGAGACCCAGTACTTC
15	-	many	TRBV6-4	TRBJ2-3	CASSDDVGGTDTQYF	TGTGCCAGCAGTGACGACGTGGGAGGCACAGATACGCAGTATTTT
16	-	few	TRBV24-1	TRBJ1-5	CATSDQNALGSQPQHF	TGTGCCACCAGTGACCAAAACGCCTTAGGAAGTCAGCCCCAGCATTTT
11	-	many	TRBV28	TRBJ1-2	CASPRTRGYTF	TGTGCCAGCCCGAGAACTCGGGGCTACACCTTC
14	-	-	TRBV4-1	TRBJ2-3	CASSQEVVGDTQYF	TGCGCCAGCAGCCAAGAAGTGGTAGGGGATACGCAGTATTTT
15	TRBD1	many	TRBV2	TRBJ2-5	CASSYDRGRGETQYF	TGTGCCAGCAGTTACGACAGGGGGAGAGGAGAGACCCAGTACTTC
15	TRBD2	-	TRBV28	TRBJ2-7	CASSPVAGVTYEQYF	TGTGCCAGCAGTCCTGTAGCGGGGGTGACCTACGAGCAGTACTTC
18	-	-	TRBV4-3	TRBJ2-5	CASSQVLIARERGETQYF	TGCGCCAGCAGCCAAGTTCTAATTGCGAGAGAGCGCGGAGAGACCCAGTACTTC
14	TRBD1	-	TRBV2	TRBJ1-5	CASSGGQGIKPQHF	TGTGCCAGCAGTGGGGGACAGGGGATTAAGCCCCAGCATTTT
16	-	many	TRBV7-2	TRBJ2-7	CASSSLDGIVPYEQYF	TGTGCCAGCAGCTCCCTGGACGGTATCGTCCCCTACGAGCAGTACTTC
13	-	-	TRBV29-1	TRBJ2-5	CSPEGWAEKTQYF	TGCAGCCCCGAGGGGTGGGCAGAAAAGACCCAGTACTTC
15	-	once	TRBV25-1	TRBJ2-5	CASSDATQYQETQYF	TGTGCCAGCAGTGACGCGACTCAGTACCAAGAGACCCAGTACTTC
15	TRBD1	many	TRBV2	TRBJ1-1	CASSDGTGVNTEAFF	TGTGCCAGCAGCGACGGGACAGGGGTAAACACTGAAGCTTTCTTT
22	-	many	TRBV28	TRBJ2-2	CASSLLLSGYLVPQENTGELFF	TGTGCCAGCAGTCTACTACTAAGTGGGTACCTTGTCCCACAGGAGAACACCGGGGAGCTGTTTTTT
13	-	few	TRBV30	TRBJ1-1	CAWRGQWNTEAFF	TGTGCCTGGAGAGGGCAGTGGAACACTGAAGCTTTCTTT
11	-	many	TRBV29-1	TRBJ1-1	CSAGGDTEAFF	TGCAGCGCTGGGGGGGACACTGAAGCTTTCTTT
12	-	-	TRBV9	TRBJ2-3	CASSEPGATQYF	TGTGCCAGCAGCGAGCCGGGAGCAACGCAGTATTTT
14	-	many	TRBV6-1	TRBJ1-1	CASSASPSAGEAFF	TGTGCCAGCAGTGCGAGTCCATCAGCGGGTGAAGCTTTCTTT
22	TRBD2	-	TRBV20-1	TRBJ2-5	CSAPPGLAGVLSGGGFQETQYF	TGCAGTGCACCGCCCGGACTAGCGGGAGTTTTAAGTGGCGGCGGGTTCCAAGAGACCCAGTACTTC
19	-	-	TRBV5-1	TRBJ2-2	CASSLIAASSLKNTGELFF	TGCGCCAGCAGCTTAATCGCGGCTAGCTCCCTCAAGAACACCGGGGAGCTGTTTTTT
13	-	-	TRBV6-4	TRBJ1-1	CASSDSRDGEAFF	TGTGCCAGCAGTGACTCCCGGGACGGTGAAGCTTTCTTT
12	-	many	TRBV28	TRBJ1-5	CASLREDQPQHF	TGTGCCAGCCTAAGGGAAGATCAGCCCCAGCATTTT